Listed here are 24 T cell receptor beta chains from one sample, sequenced in a study of T cells in Graves' hyperthyroidism and ophthalmopathy. RNA transcripts provided the source from which TCR beta CDR3 regions were amplified. An initial round of RT-PCR targeting the TCR CDR3 relied on the HTBI primer set. Each CDR3 protein is one row after TCRdb ran MiXCR on the multiplex PCR reads. The sample consists of hundreds of thousands of distinct CDR3 sequences, around 20% of them appearing once. Input material: blood. Source of these receptors: a woman in her forties or fifties with Graves' hyperthyroidism that later progressed to Graves' ophthalmopathy.

This clonotype was counted at least ten times. The gene calls are TRBV2 and TRBJ2-5; D may correspond to TRBD1 or TRBD2 (5 bases each). Trimming pared 6 bases from V and 5 bases from J, leaving 19 bases between. CDR1 and CDR2 (germline): SNHLY, FYNNEI. The CDR3 is made up of 15 amino acids. The CDR3 loop is CASSDGAGGVETQYF. The CDR3 DNA sequence: TGTGCCAGCAGCGACGGGGCAGGAGGTGTCGAGACCCAGTACTTC.

This clonotype showed up just a few times. In DNA form, the CDR3 reads TGTGCCACCGGGCCCAATCAGCCCCAGCATTTT. As protein: CATGPNQPQHF. The chain joins TRBV2 to TRBJ1-5; D is uncertain. The CDR3 contains 11 residues. Per the germline V gene, CDR1 is SNHLY and CDR2 is FYNNEI. Trimming took 10 bases from V and 3 from J, leaving 7 bases between them.

The rearrangement joins TRBV5-4 to TRBJ1-2; D might be TRBD1 (5 bases). V lost 2 bases and J 1 base, leaving 15 bases between the germline ends. Germline V gene lookup returns CDR1 SGHNT and CDR2 YYREEE (reference sequence). The CDR3 has 16 amino acids. CDR3 amino acids: CASSLDRDGDNYGYTF. As DNA, the CDR3 is TGTGCCAGCAGCTTAGACCGGGACGGAGATAACTATGGCTACACCTTC.

The chain combines TRBV7-9 with TRBJ1-5, with D perhaps TRBD1 (6 bases). This CDR3 is built from 16 residues. Trimming cost V 1 base and J 2 bases, with 12 bases left between them. Germline lookup yields CDR1 SEHNR and CDR2 FQNEAQ (reference sequence). For the CDR3, the DNA is TGTGCCAGCAGCTTAGTCCGTGCAGGGGGCAATCAGCCCCAGCATTTT. This gives the protein CASSLVRAGGNQPQHF.

The rearrangement uses TRBV7-2 and TRBJ2-3; 11 bases align to TRBD2. The CDR3 length is 14 residues. Unmatched junction bases numbered 8, after V lost 8 bases and J lost 7 bases. The germline gives CDR1 SGHTA, CDR2 FQGNSA. The CDR3 sequence: CASGASGGWNTQYF. CDR3 coding DNA: TGTGCCAGCGGGGCTAGCGGGGGGTGGAATACGCAGTATTTT. The full variable domain, in which reference TRBV7-2 and TRBJ2-3 provide the parts outside the CDR3, is GAGVSQSPSNKVTEKGKDVELRCDPISGHTALYWYRQSLGQGLEFLIYFQGNSAPDKSGLPSDRFSAERTGGSVSTLTIQRTQQEDSAVYLCASGASGGWNTQYFGPGTRLTVL.

The chain is built from TRBV12-3 or TRBV12-4 and TRBJ1-2, with D maybe TRBD1 (5 bases). V lost 6 bases and J lost 0, with 20 bases in between. This CDR3 is 17 amino acids long. The DNA for the CDR3 is TGTGCCAGCAGCGCCACCCTGGGACGGCTAGCTAACTATGGCTACACCTTC. It encodes CASSATLGRLANYGYTF.

The chain carries TRBV30 and TRBJ1-1, with D possibly matching TRBD1 (6 bases). The germline V gene has CDR1 GTSNPN and CDR2 SVGIG (reference sequence). This CDR3 is built from 17 residues. The germline V and J ends were trimmed by 4 bases and 1 base, with 22 bases remaining between them. CDR3 residues: CAWTHQYPGTRNTEAFF. DNA of the CDR3: TGTGCCTGGACCCACCAGTACCCCGGGACAAGGAACACTGAAGCTTTCTTT.

This clonotype was seen at least ten times. This sequence joins TRBV18 and TRBJ1-5; a possible D gene is TRBD1 (5 bases). Deletions cut 6 bases from V and 6 bases from J, with 15 bases between. In germline, CDR1 is KGHSH, CDR2 LQKENI. This CDR3 contains 14 residues. CDR3 residues: CASSLRAGGQPQHF. The CDR3 region has the DNA TGTGCCAGCTCGCTCCGAGCGGGGGGTCAGCCCCAGCATTTT.

The chain recombines TRBV7-2 with TRBJ2-7; 8 positions agree with TRBD2. From germline, CDR1 is SGHTA and CDR2 FQGNSA. This CDR3 has 14 residues. V was pared by 5 bases and J by 4 bases, with 7 bases of the junction left unmatched. CDR3 nucleotide sequence: TGTGCCAGCAGCCCCCGGGGGGGAGAATACGAGCAGTACTTC. Translating it yields CASSPRGGEYEQYF.

This clonotype was recorded a few times. A much larger clonotype is one base distant, so this may be a read error. This chain connects TRBV7-9 to TRBJ2-1; 7 bases align to TRBD1. Germline trimming cut 2 bases from V and 0 bases from J; bases unmatched to any gene: 1. CDR3 length equals 15 residues. Looked up from germline, CDR1 is SEHNR and CDR2 is FQNEAQ (reference sequence). The CDR3 DNA reads TGTGCCAGCAGCTTACCAGGGGGCTCCTACAATGAGCAGTTCTTC. Its translation is CASSLPGGSYNEQFF.

This clonotype occurred many times. This chain links TRBV20-1 with TRBJ1-1; 10 nucleotides agree with TRBD1. V dropped 3 bases and J dropped 3; count of bases not matched to a gene: 10. This CDR3 region has 16 residues. Looked up from germline, CDR1 is DFQATT and CDR2 is SNEGSKA (reference sequence). The CDR3 DNA is TGCAGTGCTAGCCTACTCAGACAGGGGGCGGACACTGAAGCTTTCTTT. This codes for CSASLLRQGADTEAFF.

The chain uses TRBV20-1 and TRBJ2-2, with D hard to call. CDR1 and CDR2 (germline): DFQATT, SNEGSKA (reference sequence). Trimming pared 4 bases from V and 5 bases from J, leaving 5 bases between. This CDR3 has 11 residues. This CDR3 is CSANPTGELFF. In DNA form, the CDR3 reads TGCAGTGCTAACCCAACCGGGGAGCTGTTTTTT.

This clonotype occurred many times. V usage is TRBV27 and J usage is TRBJ2-7; 8 positions match TRBD1. Unmatched junction bases numbered 4, after V lost 6 bases and J lost 6 bases. CDR1 and CDR2 from the germline V gene are MNHEY and SMNVEV (reference sequence). This CDR3 has 12 residues. The CDR3 coding sequence is TGTGCCAGCAGGGACAGGGTCATCGAGCAGTACTTC. It codes for CASRDRVIEQYF.

Worth noting for this clonotype: A much larger clone differs from this one at a single base, so this may be a read error. The chain joins TRBV12-3 or TRBV12-4 to TRBJ1-5; D gene uncertain. Trimming removed 2 bases at V and 7 bases at J, with 18 bases between. The CDR3 loop spans 16 amino acids. In nucleotides, the CDR3 is TGTGCCAGCAGTTTACGTGAAGGTCGTATGGACCAGCCCCAGCATTTT. It specifies CASSLREGRMDQPQHF.

The chain combines TRBV2 with TRBJ2-1, with TRBD1 matching 7 bases. V gave up 3 bases and J gave up 1 base; unmatched junction bases: 6. The CDR3 consists of 16 residues. CDR1 SNHLY and CDR2 FYNNEI come from the germline V gene. The CDR3: CASSEVTGMSYNEQFF. In nucleotides, the CDR3 is TGTGCCAGCAGTGAGGTGACAGGGATGTCCTACAATGAGCAGTTCTTC.

This clonotype was observed at least ten times. This chain connects TRBV7-3 to TRBJ2-7, with D perhaps TRBD1 (6 bases). V was clipped by 5 bases and J by 3 bases, with 14 bases between them. Germline CDR1 and CDR2: SGHTA and FQGTGA. The CDR3 totals 14 residues. CDR3 in amino acids: CASSRTGQGYEQYF. CDR3 bases: TGTGCCAGCAGCCGTACGGGACAAGGCTACGAGCAGTACTTC. The full variable domain, its missing parts supplied by reference TRBV7-3 and TRBJ2-7, is GAGVSQTPSNKVTEKGKYVELRCDPISGHTALYWYRQSLGQGPEFLIYFQGTGAADDSGLPNDRFFAVRPEGSVSTLKIQRTERGDSAVYLCASSRTGQGYEQYFGPGTRLTVT.

This clonotype was seen at least ten times. The gene calls are TRBV18 and TRBJ1-1; D is uncertain. The CDR3 is 13 residues long. The germline gives CDR1 KGHSH, CDR2 LQKENI. The V gene lost 10 bases and the J gene lost 3 bases, with 15 bases spanning the gap. CDR3 DNA sequence: TGTGCCACCATTCGAGTAGAATACACTGAAGCTTTCTTT. The encoded protein is CATIRVEYTEAFF.

A few counts support this clonotype. Here the CDR3 reads CASSPDPTGLREKLFF. The CDR3 DNA is TGTGCCAGCAGTCCAGACCCCACAGGTTTAAGAGAAAAACTGTTTTTT. The V call is TRBV12-3 or TRBV12-4, the J call TRBJ1-4; a weak D match, TRBD1 (5 bases). V lost 5 bases, J lost 8 bases, and 21 bases lay in between. The CDR3 is made up of 16 amino acids.

Notes on this clonotype: This may be a read error, as it is one base from a much larger clone. The rearrangement uses TRBV6-1 and TRBJ1-1, with D unclear. The germline gives CDR1 MNHNS, CDR2 SASEGT. The CDR3 is 15 residues long. CDR3 loop: CAGSEEATQNTEAFF. CDR3 DNA sequence: TGTGCCGGCAGTGAAGAAGCAACGCAGAACACTGAAGCTTTCTTT.

This chain connects TRBV7-9 to TRBJ2-4; D may be TRBD2 (6 bases). The CDR3 length is 15 residues. Germline V gene data show CDR1 as SEHNR and CDR2 as FQNEAQ (reference sequence). Deletions cut 5 bases from V and 2 bases from J, with 13 bases between. CDR3 nucleotide sequence: TGTGCCAGCAGCCCCAGCGGGCCTTCCAAAAACATTCAGTACTTC. It codes for CASSPSGPSKNIQYF.

V is TRBV10-3 and J is TRBJ1-5, with TRBD1 as a possible D gene (6 bases). Germline V CDR1 and CDR2: ENHRY, SYGVKD. V gave up 2 bases and J gave up 4 bases, with 12 bases separating them. CDR3 size: 15 residues. For the CDR3, the DNA is TGTGCCATCAGTGAGAGGGGGACCAAAAATCAGCCCCAGCATTTT. It is translated as CAISERGTKNQPQHF.

This clonotype was found many times. The chain uses TRBV10-1 and TRBJ1-4; 8 bases are a match to TRBD1. CDR1 and CDR2 from the germline V gene are WNHNN and SYGVQD (reference sequence). Trimming at V came to 4 bases and at J to 7 bases, leaving 8 bases not matched to a gene. The CDR3 consists of 15 residues. CDR3 sequence: CASSAQGAQGEKLFF. For the CDR3, the DNA is TGCGCCAGCAGTGCCCAGGGGGCGCAGGGTGAAAAACTGTTTTTT.

V is TRBV30 and J is TRBJ1-2; tentative D call: TRBD1 (6 bases). The germline V gene encodes CDR1 GTSNPN and CDR2 SVGIG (reference sequence). Trimming removed 5 bases at V and 1 base at J, with 20 bases between. The CDR3 contains 16 residues. The CDR3 region is CAWSRGRSTINYGYTF. As DNA, the CDR3 is TGTGCCTGGTCCAGGGGACGGAGTACTATTAACTATGGCTACACCTTC.

This clonotype was counted ten times or more. The V and J genes are TRBV7-3 and TRBJ1-2; no clear D. Germline CDR1 and CDR2: SGHTA and FQGTGA. V lost 2 bases and J lost 8, with 18 bases in between. The CDR3 covers 15 residues. The chain's CDR3 is CASSLHPGSLQGYTF. Here the CDR3 DNA reads TGTGCCAGCAGCTTACACCCCGGGAGCCTCCAGGGCTACACCTTC.